This T cell receptor (beta chain) was identified in a study of OX40 agonist ivuxolimab in advanced cancers. Study conclusions and caveats: At 0.1 to 3.0 mg/kg, CD4+ and CD8+ blood T cells expanded clonally by week 6.

The ends lost 5 bases at V and 0 bases at J; junction bases unmatched: 3. Germline V CDR1 and CDR2: LNHDA, SQIVND (reference sequence). The CDR3 spans 15 residues. Assay: immunoSEQ multiplex PCR; the TCRdb copy retains only in-frame clones and omits some. The repertoire holds roughly 77,000 clones, with 85% to 90% as singletons. Comments on this clone: No antigen is known for it.

V is TRBV19 and J is TRBJ1-3; TRBD1 matches 8 bases. This clonotype was obtained from an adult with an advanced solid tumor such as melanoma, head and neck, liver or kidney cancer. The input for sequencing was CD4+ or CD8+ T cells sorted from blood, taken in a trial of the OX40 agonist ivuxolimab. CDR3 sequence (DNA): TGTGCCAGTAGTCCCGACAGGGGCTCTGGAAACACCATATATTTT. Its protein product is CASSPDRGSGNTIYF.